Below are 26 T cell receptor beta chains sequenced from a single sample in a study of early T cells in non-severe SARS-CoV-2 infection. A single record per CDR3 protein comes from TCRdb applying MiXCR to the 5' RACE reads. There are about 64,000 distinct CDR3 sequences in the sample; 10% to 15% occur only once, and around 1.5% lies in the top ten. The source was whole blood, collected at baseline. The receptors derive from an adult who was a healthcare worker with PCR-confirmed SARS-CoV-2 infection or an uninfected control (not recorded which).

This clonotype was seen a few times. This sequence joins TRBV11-2 and TRBJ2-1, with no clear D. The CDR3 is made up of 11 amino acids. Germline loops: CDR1 SGHAT, CDR2 FQNNGV. Trimming stripped 5 bases from V and 6 bases from J, with 5 bases between. CDR3 DNA sequence: TGTGCCAGCAGCCGTAGCAATGAGCAGTTCTTC. The encoded protein is CASSRSNEQFF.

This clonotype came up a few times. The chain uses TRBV18 and TRBJ2-5; D is unclear. The CDR3 sequence is 14 residues long. Trimming removed 3 bases at V and 1 base at J, with 9 bases between. The germline CDR1 and CDR2 sequences are KGHSH and LQKENI. In DNA, the CDR3 is TGTGCCAGCTCACCGACGAGGACCCAAGAGACCCAGTACTTC. It yields the protein CASSPTRTQETQYF.

The V call is TRBV7-6, the J call TRBJ2-1; D gene unclear. CDR1 is SGHVS, CDR2 FNYEAQ, per germline. The V gene lost 4 bases and the J gene lost 2 bases, with 12 bases spanning the gap. CDR3 length: 15 amino acids. The CDR3 here is CASSSGWQTYNEQFF. For the CDR3, the DNA is TGTGCCAGCAGCTCCGGGTGGCAGACCTACAATGAGCAGTTCTTC.

In this sample, this clonotype turned up a few times. J is TRBJ2-1 and V is TRBV6-2 or TRBV6-3; possibly TRBD2 for D (5 bases). V lost 2 bases and J lost 2, with 7 bases in between. CDR1 is MNHEY, CDR2 SVGEGT, per germline. The CDR3 extends over 14 amino acids. The DNA of the CDR3 is TGTGCCAGCAGTTACGGACTCCCCTACAATGAGCAGTTCTTC. Residues: CASSYGLPYNEQFF.

The rearrangement joins TRBV20-1 to TRBJ1-5, with D perhaps TRBD1 (5 bases). CDR1 and CDR2 from the germline V gene are DFQATT and SNEGSKA (reference sequence). This CDR3 spans 13 amino acids. V was trimmed by 4 bases and J by 4 bases, leaving 11 bases between them. The CDR3 here is CSAIRQPNQPQHF. As DNA, the CDR3 is TGCAGTGCTATTCGACAGCCGAATCAGCCCCAGCATTTT.

This clonotype was counted at least ten times. The V call is TRBV6-5, the J call TRBJ1-1, with D tentatively TRBD1 (5 bases). The germline V and J ends were trimmed by 3 bases and 3 bases, with 11 bases remaining between them. The CDR3 sequence is 14 residues long. From germline, CDR1 is MNHEY and CDR2 SVGAGI. DNA of the CDR3: TGTGCCAGCAGTTATGGGGGGGTGGACACTGAAGCTTTCTTT. Translated, it gives CASSYGGVDTEAFF.

This clonotype was detected ten times or more. V usage is TRBV7-2 and J usage is TRBJ2-1; D uncertain. Germline CDR1 SGHTA, CDR2 FQGNSA. The CDR3 is made up of 13 amino acids. With 5 bases removed from V and 2 bases from J, the gap between germline ends came to 7 bases. CDR3 residues: CASSLQAYNEQFF. The CDR3 nucleotides are TGTGCCAGCAGCCTCCAGGCCTACAATGAGCAGTTCTTC.

CDR3 sequence (DNA): TGTGCCAGCAGTTTGACTAGGACAGGGGGAATCAAGAATGGCTACACCTTC. Protein sequence: CASSLTRTGGIKNGYTF. This chain links TRBV27 with TRBJ1-2, with TRBD1 matching 10 bases. CDR1 is MNHEY and CDR2 is SMNVEV in the germline V gene (reference sequence). V trimming: 3 bases; J trimming: 6 bases; junction bases outside the gene matches: 13. This CDR3 comprises 17 residues.

This clonotype was counted many times. The chain uses TRBV11-2 and TRBJ2-1; 7 bases agree with TRBD1. This CDR3 is built from 13 residues. Germline trimming cut 1 base from V and 6 bases from J; bases unmatched to any gene: 0. The germline V gene encodes CDR1 SGHAT and CDR2 FQNNGV. The CDR3 reads CASSLGQGNEQFF. In DNA form, the CDR3 reads TGTGCCAGCAGCTTAGGACAGGGCAATGAGCAGTTCTTC.

In its sample, this clonotype was seen many times. The chain couples TRBV4-3 to TRBJ1-6; D is possibly TRBD1 (5 bases). Germline values: CDR1 LGHNA, CDR2 YSLEER. Trimming cost V 0 bases and J 7 bases, with 13 bases left between them. The CDR3 contains 16 residues. The CDR3 sequence: CASSQDGGADNSPLHF. The CDR3 bases are TGCGCCAGCAGCCAAGACGGAGGGGCAGACAATTCACCCCTCCACTTT.

This clonotype was seen just once. This may arise from a read error, as a much more abundant clone is one base away. This sequence joins TRBV20-1 and TRBJ1-4; perhaps TRBD1 as D (5 bases). In germline, CDR1 is DFQATT, CDR2 SNEGSKA (reference sequence). The CDR3 loop spans 14 amino acids. The CDR3 reads CSTRDGQGGEKLFF. CDR3 nucleotides: TGCAGTACTAGAGATGGGCAGGGCGGTGAAAAACTGTTTTTT.

This sequence joins TRBV29-1 and TRBJ2-7, with unresolved D. This CDR3 contains 12 residues. The germline V gene has CDR1 SQVTM and CDR2 ANQGSEA. Trimming cost V 6 bases and J 2 bases, with 11 bases left between them. CDR3 loop: CSVYTQAYEQYF. Here the CDR3 DNA reads TGCAGCGTCTACACGCAGGCCTACGAGCAGTACTTC.

This rearrangement joins TRBV28 to TRBJ2-4; 9 bases are a match to TRBD2. V lost 8 bases and J lost 7; bases outside the gene matches: 9. Germline V lookup: CDR1 MDHEN, CDR2 SYDVKM. CDR3 length: 14 residues. CDR3 loop: CASEKAGGRNIQYF. Here the CDR3 DNA reads TGTGCCAGCGAAAAGGCGGGGGGGCGGAACATTCAGTACTTC.

This clonotype was observed many times. V and J are TRBV5-1 and TRBJ2-1; 8 bases are shared with TRBD2. There are 15 residues in the CDR3. Germline lookup yields CDR1 SGHRS and CDR2 YFSETQ. J lost 3 bases, V lost 4 bases, and 6 bases had no gene match. DNA for the CDR3: TGCGCCAGCAGCACCGGGACTAGACTCTACAATGAGCAGTTCTTC. This encodes CASSTGTRLYNEQFF.

This clonotype was observed a few times. V and J are TRBV20-1 and TRBJ1-5; D is unresolved. Germline values: CDR1 DFQATT, CDR2 SNEGSKA (reference sequence). V gave up 6 bases and J gave up 4 bases, with 13 bases separating them. The CDR3 extends over 13 amino acids. The CDR3 here is CSAPSSQNQPQHF. The CDR3 DNA follows: TGCAGTGCCCCCTCATCCCAGAATCAGCCCCAGCATTTT.

The table lists this clonotype with many counts. V gene TRBV18 combines with J gene TRBJ1-6, with a possible D match to TRBD1 (6 bases). The CDR3 is made up of 16 amino acids. Germline CDR1 reads KGHSH; CDR2 reads LQKENI. V gave up 2 bases and J gave up 6 bases, with 14 bases separating them. The CDR3 here is CASSPKIKGGNSPLHF. For the CDR3, the DNA is TGTGCCAGCTCACCAAAGATCAAGGGGGGTAATTCACCCCTCCACTTT.

In this sample, this clonotype turned up a few times. J is TRBJ2-5 and V is TRBV20-1; no clear D gene. Germline V lookup: CDR1 DFQATT, CDR2 SNEGSKA (reference sequence). The CDR3 sequence is 13 residues long. The V end lost 3 bases, the J end lost 5 bases, and 13 bases lay between the germline ends. The chain's CDR3 is CSASRKSGETQYF. CDR3 coding DNA: TGCAGTGCTAGTAGGAAGTCCGGGGAGACCCAGTACTTC.

The genes are TRBV7-9 and TRBJ1-5; D might be TRBD1 (5 bases). This CDR3 is 13 amino acids long. Trimming took off 1 base at V and 10 bases at J, with 11 bases between the two ends. Germline V gene data show CDR1 as SEHNR and CDR2 as FQNEAQ (reference sequence). The CDR3: CASSLGQGNPQHF. CDR3 bases: TGTGCCAGCAGCTTAGGCCAGGGAAACCCCCAGCATTTT.

This clonotype was observed a handful of times. Here the CDR3 DNA reads TGTGCCAGCAGCGCCTTAGGAGCGGAAAGCTACAATGAGCAGTTCTTC. Translating it yields CASSALGAESYNEQFF. The chain uses TRBV7-9 and TRBJ2-1; D might be TRBD2 (5 bases). CDR1 is SEHNR and CDR2 is FQNEAQ in the germline V gene (reference sequence). The CDR3 loop spans 16 amino acids. V was shortened by 5 bases and J by 3 bases, with 17 bases between the two germline ends. The full variable domain, completed using reference TRBV7-9 and TRBJ2-1, is DTGVSQNPRHKITKRGQNVTFRCDPISEHNRLYWYRQTLGQGPEFLTYFQNEAQLEKSRLLSDRFSAERPKGSFSTLEIQRTEQGDSAMYLCASSALGAESYNEQFFGPGTRLTVL.

This clonotype has a handful of counts. The chain employs TRBV6-5 and TRBJ2-3, with 10 bases identical to TRBD2. CDR1 and CDR2 (germline): MNHEY, SVGAGI. V shed 6 bases and J 1 base; nucleotides not matched to a gene: 4. The CDR3 sequence is 15 residues long. The CDR3 reads CASRPLAGGTDTQYF. The CDR3 DNA follows: TGTGCCAGCAGACCGCTAGCGGGGGGCACAGATACGCAGTATTTT.

The V and J genes are TRBV11-2 and TRBJ2-7; D is uncertain. This CDR3 is 12 amino acids long. The V end lost 3 bases, the J end lost 2 bases, and 5 bases lay between the germline ends. CDR1 and CDR2 from the germline V gene are SGHAT and FQNNGV. The CDR3 DNA follows: TGTGCCAGCAGCTTTAATGCCTACGAGCAGTACTTC. This translates into CASSFNAYEQYF.

This clonotype occurred a few times. V gene TRBV5-4 combines with J gene TRBJ1-2; possibly TRBD1 for D (5 bases). The CDR3 totals 16 residues. Germline-derived CDR1 and CDR2 are SGHNT and YYREEE (reference sequence). Trimming pared 0 bases from V and 1 base from J, leaving 13 bases between. In nucleotides, the CDR3 is TGTGCCAGCAGCTTGGCCTCTAGGGGTGATAACTATGGCTACACCTTC. Protein sequence: CASSLASRGDNYGYTF.

The table lists this clonotype with a few counts. The chain carries TRBV20-1 and TRBJ2-3; D gene uncertain. The CDR3 loop spans 14 amino acids. CDR1 and CDR2 (germline): DFQATT, SNEGSKA (reference sequence). The V and J ends lost 0 bases and 1 base respectively, with 8 bases between them. The CDR3 DNA sequence: TGCAGTGCTAGAGATGGTGGGGGCACAGATACGCAGTATTTT. Translating gives CSARDGGGTDTQYF.

V and J are TRBV5-1 and TRBJ2-3; D ambiguous. The length of the CDR3 is 12 residues. Deletions cut 4 bases from V and 6 bases from J, with 9 bases between. CDR1 is SGHRS, CDR2 YFSETQ, per germline. The CDR3 nucleotides are TGCGCCAGCAGCCCCAACGGGGATACGCAGTATTTT. It specifies CASSPNGDTQYF.

The chain couples TRBV7-8 to TRBJ1-2; D is unresolved. Germline lookup yields CDR1 SGHVS and CDR2 FQNEAQ. V lost 2 bases, J lost 6 bases, and 10 bases lay in between. The CDR3 extends over 13 amino acids. CDR3 DNA sequence: TGTGCCAGCAGCTTAAGATCCGAGAATGGCTACACCTTC. It specifies CASSLRSENGYTF. The whole variable domain, filled in from reference TRBV7-8 and TRBJ1-2, reads GAGVSQSPRYKVAKRGQDVALRCDPISGHVSLFWYQQALGQGPEFLTYFQNEAQLDKSGLPSDRFFAERPEGSVSTLKIQRTQQEDSAVYLCASSLRSENGYTFGSGTRLTVV.

In this sample, this clonotype turned up many times. This chain connects TRBV7-9 to TRBJ2-7; either TRBD1 or TRBD2 may fit D (7 bases each). This CDR3 spans 20 amino acids. Germline V gene sequence: CDR1 SEHNR, CDR2 FQNEAQ (reference sequence). Deletions cut 2 bases from V and 4 bases from J, with 30 bases between. DNA for the CDR3: TGTGCCAGCAGCTTACCCCCGACAGGGAGGGCCCGTCGGGATGGATACGAGCAGTACTTC. This sequence encodes CASSLPPTGRARRDGYEQYF.